Listed here is a single T cell receptor beta chain. Participants spanned ages roughly 18 to 95 years and resided in about two dozen US areas. Cohorts were determined from participant-reported clinical history. This sample stems from a study of blood T cell repertoires in COVID-19. The V and J ends lost 4 bases and 1 base respectively, with 8 bases between them. This CDR3 spans 14 amino acids. Germline V lookup: CDR1 LGHNA, CDR2 YSLEER. In the original processing: Estimation of nucleated cell counts relied on the amplification of reference gene primers. Profiled with immunoSEQ multiplex PCR; TCRdb holds only in-frame clones, not every one. The V and J calls and the clone size are those of that table, but D and trimming were determined from the DNA. The repertoire consists of approximately 180,000 clones, with approximately 86% occurring once and the leading ten covering under 6.5%.

The TCR sequence derives from a woman aged 55-69 years with acute COVID-19. Sequencing input: PBMCs or T cells enriched from blood (not recorded which). The V gene is TRBV4-3, the J gene TRBJ2-1, with D perhaps TRBD1 (6 bases). CDR3 sequence (DNA): TGCGCCAGCAGCCCCCAGGGGTCCTACAATGAGCAGTTCTTC. Residues: CASSPQGSYNEQFF.